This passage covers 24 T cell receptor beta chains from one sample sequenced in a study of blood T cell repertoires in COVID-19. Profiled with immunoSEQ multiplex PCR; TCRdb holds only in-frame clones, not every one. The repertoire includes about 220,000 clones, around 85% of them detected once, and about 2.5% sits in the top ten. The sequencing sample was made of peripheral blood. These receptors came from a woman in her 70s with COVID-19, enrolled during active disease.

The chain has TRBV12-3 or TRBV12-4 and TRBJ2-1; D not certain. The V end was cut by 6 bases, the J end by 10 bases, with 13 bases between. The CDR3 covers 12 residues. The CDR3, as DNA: TGTGCCAGCAGCCCCTCACGGGTGGAGCAGTTCTTC. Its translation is CASSPSRVEQFF.

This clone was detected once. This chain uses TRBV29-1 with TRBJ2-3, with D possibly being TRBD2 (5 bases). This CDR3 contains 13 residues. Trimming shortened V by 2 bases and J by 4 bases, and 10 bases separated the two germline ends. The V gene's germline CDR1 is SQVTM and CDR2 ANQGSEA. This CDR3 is CSVEMRAADTQYF. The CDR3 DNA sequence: TGCAGCGTTGAAATGAGGGCGGCAGATACGCAGTATTTT.

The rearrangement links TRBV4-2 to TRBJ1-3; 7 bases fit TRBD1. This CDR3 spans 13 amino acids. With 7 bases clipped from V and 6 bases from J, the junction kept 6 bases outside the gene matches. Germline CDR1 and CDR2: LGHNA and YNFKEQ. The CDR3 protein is CASKRGGENTIYF. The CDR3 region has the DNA TGTGCCAGCAAACGAGGGGGCGAAAACACCATATATTTT.

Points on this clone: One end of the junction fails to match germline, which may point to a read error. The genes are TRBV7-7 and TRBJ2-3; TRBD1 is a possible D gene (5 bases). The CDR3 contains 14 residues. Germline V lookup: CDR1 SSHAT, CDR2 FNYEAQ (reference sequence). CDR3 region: CASSLMGPADTQYF. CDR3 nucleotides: TGTGCTAGCAGCTTAATGGGGCCGGCAGATACGCAGTATTTT.

CDR3 DNA: TGCAGCGTCGCGATTACAGGGACAACTAATGAAAAACTGTTTTTT. Amino acids: CSVAITGTTNEKLFF. This chain links TRBV29-1 with TRBJ1-4, with TRBD1 as a possible D gene (6 bases). The CDR3 has 15 amino acids. V lost 6 bases, J lost 0 bases, and 14 bases lay in between. Germline V lookup: CDR1 SQVTM, CDR2 ANQGSEA. Based on the CDR3 plus reference TRBV29-1 and TRBJ1-4, the full variable domain is SAVISQKPSRDICQRGTSLTIQCQVDSQVTMMFWYRQQPGQSLTLIATANQGSEATYESGFVIDKFPISRPNLTFSTLTVSNMSPEDSSIYLCSVAITGTTNEKLFFGSGTQLSVL.

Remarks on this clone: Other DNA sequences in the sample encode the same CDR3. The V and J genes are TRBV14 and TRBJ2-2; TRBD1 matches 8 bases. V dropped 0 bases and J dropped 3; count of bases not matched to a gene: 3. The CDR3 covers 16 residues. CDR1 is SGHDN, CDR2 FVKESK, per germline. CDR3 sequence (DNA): TGTGCCAGCAGCCAAGAACCGGGACAGGACACCGGGGAGCTGTTTTTT. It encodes CASSQEPGQDTGELFF.

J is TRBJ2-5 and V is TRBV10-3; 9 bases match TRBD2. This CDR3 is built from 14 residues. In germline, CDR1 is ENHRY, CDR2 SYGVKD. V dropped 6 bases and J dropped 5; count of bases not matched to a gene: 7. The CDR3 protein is CAIRASGETETQYF. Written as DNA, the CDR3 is TGTGCCATCAGAGCTAGCGGGGAAACGGAGACCCAGTACTTC.

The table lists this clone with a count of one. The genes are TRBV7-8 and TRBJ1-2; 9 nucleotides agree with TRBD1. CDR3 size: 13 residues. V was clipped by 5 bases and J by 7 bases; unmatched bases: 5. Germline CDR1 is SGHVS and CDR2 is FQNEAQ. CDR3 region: CASSLQGARGYTF. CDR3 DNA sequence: TGTGCCAGCAGCCTACAGGGGGCACGTGGCTACACCTTC.

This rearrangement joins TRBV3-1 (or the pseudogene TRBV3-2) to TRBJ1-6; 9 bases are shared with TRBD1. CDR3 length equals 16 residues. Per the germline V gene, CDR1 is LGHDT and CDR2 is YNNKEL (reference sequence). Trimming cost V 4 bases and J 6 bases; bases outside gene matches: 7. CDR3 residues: CASSPQGTGFNSPLHF. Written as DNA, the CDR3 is TGTGCCAGCAGCCCGCAGGGGACAGGGTTTAATTCACCCCTCCACTTT.

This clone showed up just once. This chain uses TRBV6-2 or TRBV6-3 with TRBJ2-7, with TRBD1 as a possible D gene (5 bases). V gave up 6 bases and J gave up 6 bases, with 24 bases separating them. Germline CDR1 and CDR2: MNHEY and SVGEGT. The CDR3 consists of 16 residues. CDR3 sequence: CASSRVTSLSQGEQYF. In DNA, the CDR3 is TGTGCCAGCAGCAGGGTCACCTCCCTTAGCCAGGGCGAGCAGTACTTC.

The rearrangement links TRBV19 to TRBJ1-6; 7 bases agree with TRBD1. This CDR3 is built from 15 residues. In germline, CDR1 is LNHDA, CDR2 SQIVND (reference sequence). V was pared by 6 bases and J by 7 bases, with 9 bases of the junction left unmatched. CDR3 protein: CASSNDRAGNSPLHF. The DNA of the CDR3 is TGTGCCAGTAGCAACGACAGGGCGGGCAATTCACCCCTCCACTTT.

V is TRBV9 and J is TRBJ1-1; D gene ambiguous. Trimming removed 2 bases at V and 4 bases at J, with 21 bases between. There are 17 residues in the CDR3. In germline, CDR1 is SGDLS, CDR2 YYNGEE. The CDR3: CASSVAGAGGPSTEAFF. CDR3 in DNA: TGTGCCAGCAGCGTGGCGGGAGCCGGAGGACCTAGCACTGAAGCTTTCTTT.

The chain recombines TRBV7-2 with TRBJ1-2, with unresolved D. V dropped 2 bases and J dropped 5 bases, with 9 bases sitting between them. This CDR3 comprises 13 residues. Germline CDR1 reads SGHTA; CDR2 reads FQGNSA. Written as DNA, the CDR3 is TGTGCCAGCAGCTTATTGAACAGTTATGGCTACACCTTC. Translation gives CASSLLNSYGYTF.

The CDR3 spells CSVLPRLAGDYNEQFF. CDR3 in DNA: TGCAGCGTACTACCGAGACTAGCGGGAGACTACAATGAGCAGTTCTTC. The chain couples TRBV29-1 to TRBJ2-1; 12 nucleotides align to TRBD2. Looked up from germline, CDR1 is SQVTM and CDR2 is ANQGSEA. V lost 6 bases and J lost 3; bases outside the gene matches: 9. The CDR3 spans 16 residues.

For the CDR3, the DNA is TGTGCCAGCAGCTCGGACAGGGGGGATAATTCACCCCTCCACTTT. Its translation: CASSSDRGDNSPLHF. The chain recombines TRBV7-3 with TRBJ1-6, with 10 positions matching TRBD1. V was clipped by 4 bases and J by 5 bases; unmatched bases: 2. This CDR3 region has 15 residues. CDR1 is SGHTA, CDR2 FQGTGA, per germline.

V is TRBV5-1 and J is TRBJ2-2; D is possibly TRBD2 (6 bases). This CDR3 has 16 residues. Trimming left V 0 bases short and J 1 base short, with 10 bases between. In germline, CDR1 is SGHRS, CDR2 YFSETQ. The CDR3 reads CASSLGLRGNTGELFF. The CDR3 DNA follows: TGCGCCAGCAGCTTGGGTCTGCGGGGGAACACCGGGGAGCTGTTTTTT.

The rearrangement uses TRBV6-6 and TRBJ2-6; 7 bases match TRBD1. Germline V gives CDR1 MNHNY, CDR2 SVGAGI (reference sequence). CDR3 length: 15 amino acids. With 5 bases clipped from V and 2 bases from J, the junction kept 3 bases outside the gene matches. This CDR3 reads CASSVDRAGANVLTF. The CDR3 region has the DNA TGTGCCAGCAGTGTAGACAGGGCTGGGGCCAACGTCCTGACTTTC.

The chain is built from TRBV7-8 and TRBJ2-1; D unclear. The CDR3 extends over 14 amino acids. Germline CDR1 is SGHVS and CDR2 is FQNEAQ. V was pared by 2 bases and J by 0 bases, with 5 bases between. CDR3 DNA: TGTGCCAGCAGCTTATTCTCCTCCTACAATGAGCAGTTCTTC. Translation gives CASSLFSSYNEQFF.

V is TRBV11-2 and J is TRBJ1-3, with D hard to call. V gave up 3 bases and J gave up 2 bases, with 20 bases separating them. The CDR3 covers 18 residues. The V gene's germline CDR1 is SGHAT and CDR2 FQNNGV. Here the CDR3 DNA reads TGTGCCAGCAGCTTGGCCCCTTTCGGGTCTAACCCTGGAAACACCATATATTTT. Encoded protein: CASSLAPFGSNPGNTIYF.

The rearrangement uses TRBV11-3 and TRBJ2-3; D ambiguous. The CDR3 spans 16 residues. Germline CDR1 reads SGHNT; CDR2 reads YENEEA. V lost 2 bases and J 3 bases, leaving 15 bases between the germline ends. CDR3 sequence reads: CASSLRGSSRTDTQYF. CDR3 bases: TGTGCCAGCAGCTTAAGAGGATCCTCCAGAACAGATACGCAGTATTTT.

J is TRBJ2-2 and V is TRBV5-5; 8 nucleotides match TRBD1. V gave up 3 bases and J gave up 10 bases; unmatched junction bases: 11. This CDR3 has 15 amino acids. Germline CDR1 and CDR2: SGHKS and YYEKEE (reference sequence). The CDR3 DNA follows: TGTGCCAGCAGCTACGACAGGGGCCCCCGCGCGGAGCTGTTTTTT. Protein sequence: CASSYDRGPRAELFF.

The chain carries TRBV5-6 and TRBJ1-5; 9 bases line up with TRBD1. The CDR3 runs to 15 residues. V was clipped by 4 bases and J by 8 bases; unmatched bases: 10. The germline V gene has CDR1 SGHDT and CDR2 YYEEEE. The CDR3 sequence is CASSGGDRAVEPQHF. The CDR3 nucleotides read TGTGCCAGCAGCGGGGGGGACAGGGCTGTTGAGCCCCAGCATTTT.

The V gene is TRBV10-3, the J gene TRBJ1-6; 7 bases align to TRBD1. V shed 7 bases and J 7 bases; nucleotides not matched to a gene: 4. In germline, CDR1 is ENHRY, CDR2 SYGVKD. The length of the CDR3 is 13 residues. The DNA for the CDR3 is TGTGCCATCAAAGGACAGGAGAATTCACCCCTCCACTTT. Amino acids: CAIKGQENSPLHF.

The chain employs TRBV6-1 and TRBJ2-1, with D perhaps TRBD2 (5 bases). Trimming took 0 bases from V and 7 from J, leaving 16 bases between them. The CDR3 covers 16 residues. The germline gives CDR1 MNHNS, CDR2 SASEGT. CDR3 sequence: CASSEAIGLGGNEQFF. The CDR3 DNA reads TGTGCCAGCAGTGAAGCGATCGGACTCGGCGGTAATGAGCAGTTCTTC.